This TCR beta chain derives from a study of early T cells in non-severe SARS-CoV-2 infection. Per the germline V gene, CDR1 is SGHRS and CDR2 is YFSETQ. The CDR3 covers 13 residues. The V end lost 0 bases, the J end lost 4 bases, and 7 bases lay between the germline ends. This clonotype was observed many times. TCRdb re-analysed the 5' RACE reads in MiXCR, keeping a single row per CDR3 protein. This table holds fewer than 85,000 distinct CDR3 sequences, approximately 13% found once. The sequence was collected from an adult who was a healthcare worker with PCR-confirmed SARS-CoV-2 infection or an uninfected control (not recorded which). The specimen was whole blood. The chain has TRBV5-1 and TRBJ2-5, with D unclear. Here the CDR3 DNA reads TGCGCCAGCAGCTTGGGAGCCGCAGAGACCCAGTACTTC. Translating it yields CASSLGAAETQYF.